Following are 29 T cell receptor beta chains from one sample sequenced in a study of blood T cell repertoires in COVID-19 (dated by TCRdb to between 2020 and 2021). Library preparation was by the immunoSEQ multiplex PCR assay. The source is immuneACCESS, and TCRdb retained only in-frame sequences with V and J called. Part of the clones is not carried over; for the studies checked, unresolved V genes explain less than half of this, and the remainder is unexplained. The sample includes about 80,000 clones, with about 82% observed a single time. The top ten hold about 20% of the sample. Material for sequencing was peripheral blood. These receptors originate from a man older than 75 with active or convalescent COVID-19.

In DNA, the CDR3 is TGTGCCAGTAGCCGCGGGGGCGGACCCTACAATGAGCAGTTCTTC. Translation: CASSRGGGPYNEQFF. This sequence joins TRBV19 and TRBJ2-1; a possible D gene is TRBD2 (7 bases). The V end lost 6 bases, the J end lost 2 bases, and 14 bases lay between the germline ends. The CDR3 loop spans 15 amino acids. Germline assignment: CDR1 LNHDA and CDR2 SQIVND (reference sequence).

V is TRBV24-1 and J is TRBJ2-3; perhaps TRBD1 as D (5 bases). Germline V gene data show CDR1 as KGHDR and CDR2 as SFDVKD. This CDR3 has 14 residues. V gave up 1 base and J gave up 4 bases, with 8 bases separating them. CDR3 sequence: CATSDFKGSDTQYF. CDR3 coding DNA: TGTGCCACCAGTGATTTTAAGGGGTCAGATACGCAGTATTTT.

This clone was picked up one time. The CDR3 loop reads CASSVGTGREKLFF. Written as DNA, the CDR3 is TGTGCCAGCAGCGTCGGGACAGGGAGAGAAAAACTGTTTTTT. This chain joins TRBV9 and TRBJ1-4; 9 positions match TRBD1. J lost 8 bases, V lost 2 bases, and 4 bases had no gene match. The CDR3 is made up of 14 amino acids. CDR1 and CDR2 (germline): SGDLS, YYNGEE.

The rearrangement links TRBV24-1 to TRBJ1-1, with 9 bases lining up with TRBD1. Germline values: CDR1 KGHDR, CDR2 SFDVKD. Trimming at V came to 3 bases and at J to 5 bases, leaving 6 bases not matched to a gene. CDR3 length equals 15 residues. The CDR3 sequence: CATSDAGTGRTEAFF. The CDR3 DNA sequence: TGTGCCACCAGTGATGCCGGGACAGGGAGGACTGAAGCTTTCTTT.

V is TRBV11-2 and J is TRBJ1-2; a weak D match, TRBD1 (6 bases). Between the trimmed V and J ends, which lost 5 bases and 1 base, there was a span of 14 bases. The CDR3 has 15 amino acids. Looked up from germline, CDR1 is SGHAT and CDR2 is FQNNGV. The chain's CDR3 is CASSLPGQLNYGYTF. In nucleotides, the CDR3 is TGTGCCAGCAGCCTACCCGGACAGCTTAACTATGGCTACACCTTC.

The CDR3 bases are TGCGCCAGCAGCTTCACTAGCGGGAGAACTGAGACCCAGTACTTC. Translating it yields CASSFTSGRTETQYF. The chain is built from TRBV5-1 and TRBJ2-5; 11 bases align to TRBD2. Germline CDR1 reads SGHRS; CDR2 reads YFSETQ. The CDR3 contains 15 residues. After removal of 2 bases from V and 5 bases from J, the junction contained 5 bases not matched to a gene. Filled out from reference TRBV5-1 and TRBJ2-5, the complete variable domain reads KAGVTQTPRYLIKTRGQQVTLSCSPISGHRSVSWYQQTPGQGLQFLFEYFSETQRNKGNFPGRFSGRQFSNSRSEMNVSTLELGDSALYLCASSFTSGRTETQYFGPGTRLLVL.

Worth noting for this clone: Within the sample, other DNA sequences also encode this same CDR3. The CDR3 loop is CASSLDRGSSGNTIYF. The CDR3, as DNA: TGTGCCAGCAGCTTGGACAGGGGTAGCTCTGGAAACACCATATATTTT. The chain recombines TRBV7-9 with TRBJ1-3; 9 nucleotides line up with TRBD1. CDR1 and CDR2 from the germline V gene are SEHNR and FQNEAQ (reference sequence). Losses at the gene ends were 3 bases for V and 0 bases for J; bases not matched to a gene: 3. This CDR3 is built from 16 residues.

This chain links TRBV10-3 with TRBJ1-1, with 8 bases fitting TRBD1. This CDR3 comprises 15 residues. J lost 5 bases, V lost 4 bases, and 9 bases had no gene match. Germline V gives CDR1 ENHRY, CDR2 SYGVKD. CDR3 nucleotides: TGTGCCATCAGTGCAGGGCAGGGGGCTCGAACTGAAGCTTTCTTT. This sequence encodes CAISAGQGARTEAFF.

This clone was observed a few times. V usage is TRBV28 and J usage is TRBJ1-5; D is undetermined. CDR3 length: 13 amino acids. Germline-derived CDR1 and CDR2 are MDHEN and SYDVKM. V was pared by 6 bases and J by 0 bases, with 6 bases between. The CDR3 nucleotides are TGTGCCAGCAGCTTCTATAGCAATCAGCCCCAGCATTTT. Its protein is CASSFYSNQPQHF.

This clone has only one observation. J is TRBJ1-5 and V is TRBV19, with TRBD1 matching 7 bases. Germline CDR1 is LNHDA and CDR2 is SQIVND (reference sequence). The CDR3 covers 14 residues. Losses at the gene ends were 6 bases for V and 3 bases for J; bases not matched to a gene: 5. The CDR3 DNA reads TGTGCCAGTAGGGAGGGACAGCCCAATCAGCCCCAGCATTTT. Protein sequence: CASREGQPNQPQHF. Full variable domain (missing parts from reference TRBV19 and TRBJ1-5): DGGITQSPKYLFRKEGQNVTLSCEQNLNHDAMYWYRQDPGQGLRLIYYSQIVNDFQKGDIAEGYSVSREKKESFPLTVTSAQKNPTAFYLCASREGQPNQPQHFGDGTRLSIL.

This clone has only one observation. The genes are TRBV5-5 and TRBJ1-2; 9 nucleotides agree with TRBD1. This CDR3 is 14 amino acids long. The ends lost 4 bases at V and 8 bases at J; junction bases unmatched: 9. In germline, CDR1 is SGHKS, CDR2 YYEKEE (reference sequence). The CDR3 sequence: CASSLPTGGGGYTF. CDR3 in DNA: TGTGCCAGCAGCCTGCCAACAGGGGGCGGCGGCTACACCTTC.

The chain links TRBV12-3 or TRBV12-4 to TRBJ1-6; TRBD1 is a possible D gene (6 bases). This CDR3 is built from 12 residues. V was pared by 8 bases and J by 9 bases, with 11 bases between. CDR3 sequence: CASGGAGSPLHF. The CDR3 DNA is TGTGCCAGCGGGGGGGCGGGTTCACCCCTCCACTTT.

This rearrangement joins TRBV6-6 to TRBJ2-2, with 7 bases lining up with TRBD1. From germline, CDR1 is MNHNY and CDR2 SVGAGI (reference sequence). With V trimmed by 0 bases and J by 6 bases, 1 base remained unmatched. This CDR3 has 14 residues. CDR3: CASSYSTGSGELFF. The DNA of the CDR3 is TGTGCCAGCAGTTACTCGACAGGGTCCGGGGAGCTGTTTTTT.

The V call is TRBV27, the J call TRBJ1-1; TRBD1 aligns across 10 bases. Losses at the gene ends were 5 bases for V and 4 bases for J; bases not matched to a gene: 7. CDR3 length equals 15 residues. CDR1 and CDR2 from the germline V gene are MNHEY and SMNVEV (reference sequence). CDR3 sequence (DNA): TGTGCCAGCAGTCCTGGACAGGGGGTGGGCACTGAAGCTTTCTTT. Protein sequence: CASSPGQGVGTEAFF.

The genes are TRBV12-5 and TRBJ1-5; D may be TRBD1 (6 bases). Germline CDR1 is LGHNT and CDR2 is FRNRAP. This CDR3 region has 13 residues. Trimming removed 7 bases at V and 9 bases at J, with 16 bases between. The CDR3 sequence is CASAPDRLRPQHF. In nucleotides, the CDR3 is TGTGCTAGTGCCCCGGACAGACTTAGGCCCCAGCATTTT.

CDR3 sequence (DNA): TGTGCCAGTAGGGGACCCAGGGGCCCGTCTGGGGCCAACGTCCTGACTTTC. Protein product: CASRGPRGPSGANVLTF. This chain connects TRBV19 to TRBJ2-6; D perhaps matches TRBD1 (6 bases). The V gene's germline CDR1 is LNHDA and CDR2 SQIVND (reference sequence). Trimming shortened V by 6 bases and J by 1 base, and 16 bases separated the two germline ends. The CDR3 totals 17 residues.

The V gene is TRBV9, the J gene TRBJ2-1, with 9 bases lining up with TRBD2. Germline assignment: CDR1 SGDLS and CDR2 YYNGEE. CDR3 length: 17 residues. V was pared by 0 bases and J by 5 bases, with 9 bases of the junction left unmatched. CDR3 nucleotides: TGTGCCAGCAGCGTAGGACGCGCGGGAGGGCCCAACAATGAGCAGTTCTTC. Its translation: CASSVGRAGGPNNEQFF.

The chain employs TRBV30 and TRBJ1-6; the match to TRBD1 covers 8 bases. Germline V gene sequence: CDR1 GTSNPN, CDR2 SVGIG (reference sequence). The CDR3 length is 15 residues. V trimming: 7 bases; J trimming: 5 bases; junction bases outside the gene matches: 10. Here the CDR3 reads CASRWTGTHNSPLHF. CDR3 nucleotides: TGTGCCTCCCGCTGGACAGGGACTCATAATTCACCCCTCCACTTT.

The chain has TRBV2 and TRBJ2-1, with 16 bases fitting TRBD2. V gave up 6 bases and J gave up 9 bases; unmatched junction bases: 5. Per the germline V gene, CDR1 is SNHLY and CDR2 is FYNNEI. The CDR3 is 15 amino acids. DNA for the CDR3: TGTGCCAGCAGCGGGACTAGCGGGAGGGTGTCTGAGCAGTTCTTC. This translates into CASSGTSGRVSEQFF. Looking up the rest from reference TRBV2 and TRBJ2-1 gives the full variable domain: EPEVTQTPSHQVTQMGQEVILRCVPISNHLYFYWYRQILGQKVEFLVSFYNNEISEKSEIFDDQFSVERPDGSNFTLKIRSTKLEDSAMYFCASSGTSGRVSEQFFGPGTRLTVL.

This chain uses TRBV9 with TRBJ2-2; perhaps TRBD2 as D (6 bases). Trimming pared 0 bases from V and 5 bases from J, leaving 14 bases between. This CDR3 region has 16 residues. Germline-derived CDR1 and CDR2 are SGDLS and YYNGEE. The CDR3: CASSVASGVGTGELFF. The CDR3 nucleotides are TGTGCCAGCAGCGTAGCTTCGGGAGTGGGGACCGGGGAGCTGTTTTTT.

The gene calls are TRBV15 and TRBJ1-1, with D unresolved. CDR3 length: 13 residues. The germline gives CDR1 LNHNV, CDR2 YYDKDF (reference sequence). V was cut by 8 bases and J by 1 base, with 11 bases left in between. CDR3: CATSRRANTEAFF. In DNA form, the CDR3 reads TGTGCCACCTCCCGGAGAGCGAACACTGAAGCTTTCTTT.

This chain connects TRBV19 to TRBJ2-1; 7 bases match TRBD1. J gave up 6 bases and V 6 bases, and 11 bases lay outside the gene matches. CDR3 size: 15 residues. Germline V lookup: CDR1 LNHDA, CDR2 SQIVND (reference sequence). The CDR3 DNA is TGTGCCAGTAGGCCCGACAGGGTCGCAGTCAATGAGCAGTTCTTC. Residues: CASRPDRVAVNEQFF. Using reference TRBV19 and TRBJ2-1 for the parts outside the CDR3, the full variable domain is DGGITQSPKYLFRKEGQNVTLSCEQNLNHDAMYWYRQDPGQGLRLIYYSQIVNDFQKGDIAEGYSVSREKKESFPLTVTSAQKNPTAFYLCASRPDRVAVNEQFFGPGTRLTVL.

The V gene is TRBV9, the J gene TRBJ1-5; 7 positions match TRBD1. The trim removed 0 bases at V and 6 bases at J, leaving 3 bases unmatched. The CDR3 length is 14 residues. Germline V lookup: CDR1 SGDLS, CDR2 YYNGEE. The CDR3 here is CASSVGSGGQPQHF. DNA of the CDR3: TGTGCCAGCAGCGTAGGATCAGGGGGTCAGCCCCAGCATTTT.

The genes are TRBV2 and TRBJ1-1; TRBD1 matches at 8 bases. Trimming took 2 bases from V and 5 from J; bases not matched to a gene: 7. Germline CDR1 is SNHLY and CDR2 is FYNNEI. CDR3 length: 15 amino acids. In DNA, the CDR3 is TGTGCCAGCAGTGAAAGGACAGGGAGTGGAACTGAAGCTTTCTTT. Its translation is CASSERTGSGTEAFF.

This rearrangement joins TRBV2 to TRBJ1-4, with TRBD1 as a possible D gene (6 bases). The ends were cut back, 7 bases at V and 3 bases at J, with 15 bases in the middle. CDR1 and CDR2 (germline): SNHLY, FYNNEI. The CDR3 is 15 amino acids. The CDR3 sequence: CASNRQASANEKLFF. CDR3 nucleotide sequence: TGTGCCAGCAACCGACAGGCGTCGGCTAATGAAAAACTGTTTTTT.

This chain links TRBV2 with TRBJ1-6, with 7 bases identical to TRBD1. V lost 3 bases and J lost 6; bases outside the gene matches: 5. CDR3 length equals 15 residues. Germline lookup yields CDR1 SNHLY and CDR2 FYNNEI. CDR3 region: CASSEQTGSNSPLHF. The CDR3 coding sequence is TGTGCCAGCAGTGAGCAGACAGGGAGTAATTCACCCCTCCACTTT.

The chain joins TRBV3-1 (or the pseudogene TRBV3-2) to TRBJ2-5, with a weak D call TRBD2 (5 bases). This CDR3 is 14 amino acids long. The V end was cut by 3 bases, the J end by 2 bases, with 10 bases between. Germline V CDR1 and CDR2: LGHDT, YNNKEL (reference sequence). CDR3 bases: TGTGCCAGCAGCCAGTCTCGGGGACAAGAGACCCAGTACTTC. It is translated as CASSQSRGQETQYF.

The chain combines TRBV19 with TRBJ1-4; 7 positions agree with TRBD1. The junction had 4 bases not matched to a gene; V was cut back by 6 bases and J by 3 bases. The length of the CDR3 is 14 residues. Germline assignment: CDR1 LNHDA and CDR2 SQIVND (reference sequence). CDR3 residues: CASSTTGSNEKLFF. CDR3 coding DNA: TGTGCCAGTAGCACGACAGGGTCTAATGAAAAACTGTTTTTT. The full variable domain, in which reference TRBV19 and TRBJ1-4 provide the parts outside the CDR3, is DGGITQSPKYLFRKEGQNVTLSCEQNLNHDAMYWYRQDPGQGLRLIYYSQIVNDFQKGDIAEGYSVSREKKESFPLTVTSAQKNPTAFYLCASSTTGSNEKLFFGSGTQLSVL.

This clone occurred a few times. This chain uses TRBV19 with TRBJ2-3; tentatively, D is TRBD1 (7 bases). V lost 6 bases to trimming and J lost 6 bases, with 16 bases between them. In germline, CDR1 is LNHDA, CDR2 SQIVND (reference sequence). The CDR3 consists of 14 residues. CDR3 sequence: CASRIGRGADTQYF. The CDR3 DNA sequence: TGTGCCAGTAGGATTGGCAGGGGGGCGGATACGCAGTATTTT.